Following are 13 T cell receptor beta chains from one sample sequenced in a study of blood T cells in healthy people across ages. A sample-barcoded 5' primer and a J-beta primer mix were used in a second PCR of about 7 to 11 cycles. From the 5' RACE reads, TCRdb called clonotypes with MiXCR, one entry per CDR3 protein. The sample lists approximately 670,000 distinct CDR3 sequences; around 38% were seen once. Sequencing was carried out using blood. These receptors came from a man older than 75 in good health.

In DNA, the CDR3 is TGTGCCAGCAGCGTAGACCAGGGGAACACCGGGGAGCTGTTTTTT. This gives the protein CASSVDQGNTGELFF. V and J are TRBV9 and TRBJ2-2; maybe TRBD1 (5 bases). Germline V gives CDR1 SGDLS, CDR2 YYNGEE. The V gene lost 0 bases and the J gene lost 1 base, with 7 bases spanning the gap. This CDR3 is built from 15 residues.

This clonotype was seen a handful of times. The chain has TRBV6-2 or TRBV6-3 and TRBJ2-7, with unresolved D. Trimming took 8 bases from V and 2 from J, leaving 4 bases between them. CDR1 and CDR2 (germline): MNHEY, SVGEGT. The CDR3 length is 10 residues. Here the CDR3 DNA reads TGTGCCAGCGGACCCTACGAGCAGTACTTC. It is translated as CASGPYEQYF.

As for this clonotype: Possible read error: a much larger clone is one base away. The V gene is TRBV29-1, the J gene TRBJ2-3, with 7 positions matching TRBD1. The CDR3 extends over 16 amino acids. The V segment lost 2 bases and the J segment 4 bases; nucleotides outside the gene matches: 12. The germline CDR1 and CDR2 sequences are SQVTM and ANQGSEA. Written as DNA, the CDR3 is TGCAGCGTTGAAAGAACAGGGGTCGCGACTGCAGATACGCAGTATTTT. Amino acids: CSVERTGVATADTQYF.

The V gene is TRBV9, the J gene TRBJ2-5; 7 bases line up with TRBD2. The J call could be wrong; TRBJ2-7 is a better fit for the DNA end. Germline lookup yields CDR1 SGDLS and CDR2 YYNGEE. The CDR3 sequence is 15 residues long. The CDR3 DNA reads as TGTGCCAGCAGCTTAGAGAGAGCGGGACCTTACGAGCAGTACTTC. It yields the protein CASSLERAGPYEQYF.

V usage is TRBV20-1 and J usage is TRBJ2-7; 7 positions agree with TRBD2. CDR3 length equals 12 residues. Germline CDR1 is DFQATT and CDR2 is SNEGSKA (reference sequence). V lost 4 bases and J lost 5; bases outside the gene matches: 5. This chain's CDR3 is CSATAGFDEQYF. The DNA for the CDR3 is TGCAGTGCTACAGCGGGGTTTGACGAGCAGTACTTC.

This clonotype was counted at least ten times. A much larger clone sits a single nucleotide away, making a read error possible. The CDR3 coding sequence is TGTGCCAGCAGCGTATCGACGGTCCAAGAGACCCAGTACTTC. This sequence encodes CASSVSTVQETQYF. The rearrangement joins TRBV5-6 to TRBJ2-5; the D is unclear. The CDR3 runs 14 residues. Germline values: CDR1 SGHDT, CDR2 YYEEEE. Trimming shortened V by 4 bases and J by 1 base, and 11 bases separated the two germline ends.

This clonotype came up many times. V and J are TRBV29-1 and TRBJ1-1, with D possibly being TRBD1 (5 bases). Germline loops: CDR1 SQVTM, CDR2 ANQGSEA. The CDR3 consists of 13 residues. The V gene lost 3 bases and the J gene lost 3 bases, with 11 bases spanning the gap. In DNA form, the CDR3 reads TGCAGCGTTGACGCAGGGATGCACACTGAAGCTTTCTTT. This codes for CSVDAGMHTEAFF.

Details on this clonotype: A far larger clone is a single base away, which makes a read error likely. The V and J genes are TRBV4-2 and TRBJ2-7; tentatively, D is TRBD2 (6 bases). From germline, CDR1 is LGHNA and CDR2 YNFKEQ. The CDR3 covers 12 residues. The V end lost 5 bases, the J end lost 10 bases, and 15 bases lay between the germline ends. The CDR3 DNA follows: TGTGCCAGCAGCTTATCGGGAGAGGCCCAGTACTTC. Its translation: CASSLSGEAQYF.

V is TRBV6-2 or TRBV6-3 and J is TRBJ2-7, with 7 nucleotides matching TRBD2. Germline V lookup: CDR1 MNHEY, CDR2 SVGEGT. V was pared by 6 bases and J by 7 bases, with 33 bases of the junction left unmatched. This CDR3 contains 21 residues. The DNA of the CDR3 is TGTGCCAGCAGGCCGGGACTACAGAACAATAAAAGAGCAGTTCTATCAAAAGAGCAGTACTTC. Amino acids: CASRPGLQNNKRAVLSKEQYF.

The J gene is TRBJ1-6, the V gene TRBV3-1; 8 positions agree with TRBD1. CDR3 size: 14 residues. J gave up 9 bases and V 8 bases, and 9 bases lay outside the gene matches. Germline CDR1 and CDR2: LGHDT and YNNKEL (reference sequence). CDR3 sequence (DNA): TGTGCCAGCTGCAGGGGGCTTACTGGTTCACCCCTCCACTTT. As protein: CASCRGLTGSPLHF.

The rearrangement joins TRBV5-1 to TRBJ2-4; D is uncertain. This CDR3 spans 13 amino acids. Germline loops: CDR1 SGHRS, CDR2 YFSETQ. Trimming left V 4 bases short and J 5 bases short, with 10 bases between. This chain's CDR3 is CASSLIGQNIQYF. The CDR3 coding sequence is TGCGCCAGCAGCCTCATTGGCCAAAACATTCAGTACTTC.

This clonotype was seen many times. The gene calls are TRBV6-2 or TRBV6-3 and TRBJ2-7; D uncertain. V lost 0 bases to trimming and J lost 1 base, with 13 bases between them. The CDR3 length is 16 residues. The germline V gene encodes CDR1 MNHEY and CDR2 SVGEGT. The CDR3 DNA sequence: TGTGCCAGCAGTTACTCGATTTATCTCGGGTCCTACGAGCAGTACTTC. Translation gives CASSYSIYLGSYEQYF.

V usage is TRBV9 and J usage is TRBJ2-1; D call uncertain. The CDR3 loop spans 14 amino acids. V lost 4 bases to trimming and J lost 5 bases, with 13 bases between them. Germline CDR1 SGDLS, CDR2 YYNGEE. DNA for the CDR3: TGTGCCAGCAGCCCTCAGCCCCAAAACAATGAGCAGTTCTTC. It translates to CASSPQPQNNEQFF.